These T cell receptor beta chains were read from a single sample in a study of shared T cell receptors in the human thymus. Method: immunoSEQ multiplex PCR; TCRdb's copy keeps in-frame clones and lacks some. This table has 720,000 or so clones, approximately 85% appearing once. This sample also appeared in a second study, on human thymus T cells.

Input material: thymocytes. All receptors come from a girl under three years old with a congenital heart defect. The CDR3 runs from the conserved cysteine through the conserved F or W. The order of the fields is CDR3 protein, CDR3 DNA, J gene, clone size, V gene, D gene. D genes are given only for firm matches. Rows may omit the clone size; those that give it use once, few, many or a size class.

cdr3_aa: CASSPRDLGGSYEQYF; cdr3_nt: TGCGCCAGCAGCCCCAGGGACCTGGGGGGGTCCTACGAGCAGTACTTC; j_call: TRBJ2-7; clone_size: .; v_call: TRBV4-1; d_call: TRBD2
cdr3_aa: CASSATGGDSPLHF; cdr3_nt: TGCGCCAGCAGCGCCACGGGGGGAGATTCACCCCTCCACTTT; j_call: TRBJ1-6; clone_size: .; v_call: TRBV5-1; d_call: .
cdr3_aa: CASSLPWDSEGAFF; cdr3_nt: TGTGCCAGCAGCTTACCATGGGACAGTGAAGGTGCTTTCTTT; j_call: TRBJ1-1; clone_size: once; v_call: TRBV7-8; d_call: TRBD1
cdr3_aa: CASSAVPAGGLDEQFF; cdr3_nt: TGTGCCAGCAGCGCAGTCCCAGCGGGGGGCCTCGATGAGCAGTTCTTC; j_call: TRBJ2-1; clone_size: .; v_call: TRBV9; d_call: TRBD2
cdr3_aa: CASSRWQNDQPQHF; cdr3_nt: TGTGCCAGCTCACGGTGGCAGAATGATCAGCCCCAGCATTTT; j_call: TRBJ1-5; clone_size: .; v_call: TRBV18; d_call: .
cdr3_aa: CASGPRQGVVGTEAFF; cdr3_nt: TGTGCTAGTGGTCCCCGACAGGGGGTGGTTGGCACTGAAGCTTTCTTT; j_call: TRBJ1-1; clone_size: .; v_call: TRBV12-5; d_call: TRBD1
cdr3_aa: CASSEWAGRHGYTF; cdr3_nt: TGTGCCAGCAGTGAATGGGCAGGTCGTCATGGCTACACCTTC; j_call: TRBJ1-2; clone_size: .; v_call: TRBV2; d_call: .
cdr3_aa: CASSYWTGTGAEGAFF; cdr3_nt: TGTGCCAGCAGTTACTGGACCGGGACAGGGGCAGAAGGAGCTTTCTTT; j_call: TRBJ1-1; clone_size: .; v_call: TRBV6-5; d_call: TRBD1
cdr3_aa: CSVDPRVAGGPYNEQFF; cdr3_nt: TGCAGCGTTGACCCCAGGGTAGCGGGGGGGCCATACAATGAGCAGTTCTTC; j_call: TRBJ2-1; clone_size: .; v_call: TRBV29-1; d_call: TRBD2
cdr3_aa: CASSLLNTDTQYF; cdr3_nt: TGTGCCAGCAGTTTACTAAACACAGATACGCAGTATTTT; j_call: TRBJ2-3; clone_size: .; v_call: TRBV28; d_call: .
cdr3_aa: CASSLHPGGRETQYF; cdr3_nt: TGTGCCAGCAGTTTGCATCCAGGGGGCCGGGAGACCCAGTACTTC; j_call: TRBJ2-5; clone_size: .; v_call: TRBV27; d_call: TRBD1
cdr3_aa: CASSPYRVNTEAFF; cdr3_nt: TGTGCCAGCAGTCCCTACCGGGTGAACACTGAAGCTTTCTTT; j_call: TRBJ1-1; clone_size: .; v_call: TRBV6-6; d_call: .
cdr3_aa: CASSPPGLASQQYF; cdr3_nt: TGTGCCAGCAGTCCACCGGGACTAGCGAGCCAGCAGTACTTC; j_call: TRBJ2-7; clone_size: .; v_call: TRBV28; d_call: TRBD2
cdr3_aa: CASSPWEGTVNTEAFF; cdr3_nt: TGTGCCAGCAGTCCTTGGGAAGGGACTGTGAACACTGAAGCTTTCTTT; j_call: TRBJ1-1; clone_size: .; v_call: TRBV7-2; d_call: .
cdr3_aa: CASSLGTSGDYEQYF; cdr3_nt: TGCGCCAGCAGCTTGGGGACTAGCGGGGATTACGAGCAGTACTTC; j_call: TRBJ2-7; clone_size: .; v_call: TRBV5-1; d_call: TRBD2
cdr3_aa: CASREGRDRRAYGYTF; cdr3_nt: TGTGCCTCGCGGGAGGGTAGGGACAGGCGGGCCTATGGCTACACCTTC; j_call: TRBJ1-2; clone_size: few; v_call: TRBV10-3; d_call: TRBD1
cdr3_aa: CASSSLGTGIEKLFF; cdr3_nt: TGCGCCAGCAGCTCCCTGGGGACAGGGATTGAAAAACTGTTTTTT; j_call: TRBJ1-4; clone_size: .; v_call: TRBV4-1; d_call: TRBD1
cdr3_aa: CASGVGQGLYGYTF; cdr3_nt: TGTGCTAGTGGTGTAGGACAGGGGTTGTATGGCTACACCTTC; j_call: TRBJ1-2; clone_size: .; v_call: TRBV12-5; d_call: TRBD1
cdr3_aa: CASNGVAYGYTF; cdr3_nt: TGTGCCAGCAACGGGGTTGCCTATGGCTACACCTTC; j_call: TRBJ1-2; clone_size: .; v_call: TRBV2; d_call: .
cdr3_aa: CASSYLDSGNSPLHF; cdr3_nt: TGTGCCAGCAGTTATTTGGATTCGGGGAATTCACCCCTCCACTTT; j_call: TRBJ1-6; clone_size: .; v_call: TRBV6-5; d_call: .
cdr3_aa: CASSSEGLATNYGYTF; cdr3_nt: TGTGCCAGCAGTTCAGAAGGTTTAGCAACAAACTATGGCTACACCTTC; j_call: TRBJ1-2; clone_size: .; v_call: TRBV27; d_call: .
cdr3_aa: CASRSGGDQNSPLHF; cdr3_nt: TGTGCCAGCAGGTCGGGAGGCGATCAAAATTCACCCCTCCACTTT; j_call: TRBJ1-6; clone_size: .; v_call: TRBV6-1; d_call: .
cdr3_aa: CASSLRGTVGGNTEAFF; cdr3_nt: TGTGCCAGCAGCTTAAGAGGGACAGTTGGTGGGAACACTGAAGCTTTCTTT; j_call: TRBJ1-1; clone_size: .; v_call: TRBV7-4; d_call: TRBD1
cdr3_aa: CASSTETDGGAFF; cdr3_nt: TGTGCCAGTAGTACCGAAACGGACGGAGGAGCTTTCTTT; j_call: TRBJ1-1; clone_size: few; v_call: TRBV19; d_call: .
cdr3_aa: CASYRGPTHYEQYF; cdr3_nt: TGTGCCAGCTACAGGGGCCCAACACACTACGAGCAGTACTTC; j_call: TRBJ2-7; clone_size: .; v_call: TRBV2; d_call: TRBD1
cdr3_aa: CASSLYNNEQFF; cdr3_nt: TGTGCCAGCAGCCTTTATAACAATGAGCAGTTCTTC; j_call: TRBJ2-1; clone_size: .; v_call: TRBV14; d_call: .
cdr3_aa: CASSSGTSGISSYNEQFF; cdr3_nt: TGCGCCAGCTCCTCCGGGACTAGCGGAATAAGCTCCTACAATGAGCAGTTCTTC; j_call: TRBJ2-1; clone_size: .; v_call: TRBV10-2; d_call: TRBD2
cdr3_aa: CASSEESSYNSPLHF; cdr3_nt: TGTGCCAGCAGCGAGGAGAGCTCCTATAATTCACCCCTCCACTTT; j_call: TRBJ1-6; clone_size: .; v_call: TRBV7-8; d_call: .
cdr3_aa: CATKRMVVNEQFF; cdr3_nt: TGTGCCACCAAGCGGATGGTAGTCAATGAGCAGTTCTTC; j_call: TRBJ2-1; clone_size: .; v_call: TRBV10-3; d_call: .
cdr3_aa: CAWSVPGQGTHMNTEAFF; cdr3_nt: TGTGCCTGGAGTGTTCCGGGACAGGGTACACATATGAACACTGAAGCTTTCTTT; j_call: TRBJ1-1; clone_size: .; v_call: TRBV30; d_call: TRBD1
cdr3_aa: CASSEGRGSTDTQYF; cdr3_nt: TGTGCCAGCAGTGAAGGCCGGGGGAGCACAGATACGCAGTATTTT; j_call: TRBJ2-3; clone_size: .; v_call: TRBV6-4; d_call: .
cdr3_aa: CASSSRGAGDTGELFF; cdr3_nt: TGTGCCAGCAGCTCGCGGGGGGCGGGGGACACCGGGGAGCTGTTTTTT; j_call: TRBJ2-2; clone_size: once; v_call: TRBV11-2; d_call: TRBD2
cdr3_aa: CASSFLAGELFF; cdr3_nt: TGCGCCAGCAGTTTCCTCGCCGGGGAGCTGTTTTTT; j_call: TRBJ2-2; clone_size: .; v_call: TRBV5-1; d_call: .
cdr3_aa: CASSRKFGGSNTGELFF; cdr3_nt: TGTGCCAGCAGCCGAAAGTTCGGGGGGTCAAACACCGGGGAGCTGTTTTTT; j_call: TRBJ2-2; clone_size: .; v_call: TRBV5-8; d_call: TRBD2
cdr3_aa: CASSSVDSQNTEAFF; cdr3_nt: TGCGCCAGCAGTTCCGTTGACTCACAGAACACTGAAGCTTTCTTT; j_call: TRBJ1-1; clone_size: .; v_call: TRBV5-1; d_call: .
cdr3_aa: CASSLVRGVRGELFF; cdr3_nt: TGTGCCAGCAGCTTAGTCAGGGGGGTACGGGGGGAGCTGTTTTTT; j_call: TRBJ2-2; clone_size: .; v_call: TRBV11-2; d_call: .
cdr3_aa: CASSLDSGGANGYTF; cdr3_nt: TGTGCCAGCAGCTTGGACTCAGGGGGCGCCAATGGCTACACCTTC; j_call: TRBJ1-2; clone_size: .; v_call: TRBV5-6; d_call: TRBD1
cdr3_aa: CASSDRTLTGGYYGYTF; cdr3_nt: TGTGCCAGCAGTGACCGCACACTGACAGGGGGCTACTATGGCTACACCTTC; j_call: TRBJ1-2; clone_size: .; v_call: TRBV6-1; d_call: TRBD1
cdr3_aa: CASKVAGGSGNTIYF; cdr3_nt: TGTGCCAGCAAAGTCGCCGGGGGCTCTGGAAACACCATATATTTT; j_call: TRBJ1-3; clone_size: .; v_call: TRBV7-9; d_call: .
cdr3_aa: CASSLLPVGGASTREQYF; cdr3_nt: TGCGCCAGCAGCCTCCTTCCGGTTGGGGGGGCATCGACGAGAGAGCAGTACTTC; j_call: TRBJ2-7; clone_size: .; v_call: TRBV5-1; d_call: .
cdr3_aa: CASSLETGGWYGYTF; cdr3_nt: TGCGCCAGCAGCTTGGAGACAGGGGGCTGGTATGGCTACACCTTC; j_call: TRBJ1-2; clone_size: once; v_call: TRBV5-1; d_call: TRBD1
cdr3_aa: CASSRPGGTYGYTF; cdr3_nt: TGTGCCAGCAGTAGACCAGGGGGCACCTATGGCTACACCTTC; j_call: TRBJ1-2; clone_size: .; v_call: TRBV6-1; d_call: TRBD1
cdr3_aa: CASPLSGVMDREVNTIYF; cdr3_nt: TGTGCCAGCCCTCTGTCGGGGGTGATGGACAGGGAGGTAAACACCATATATTTT; j_call: TRBJ1-3; clone_size: once; v_call: TRBV27; d_call: TRBD1
cdr3_aa: CASSEICRDIQYF; cdr3_nt: TGTGCCAGCAGTGAAATTTGTCGGGACATTCAGTACTTC; j_call: TRBJ2-4; clone_size: .; v_call: TRBV6-5; d_call: .
cdr3_aa: CASSSTLWTGNSPLHF; cdr3_nt: TGTGCCAGCAGTTCCACACTATGGACAGGGAATTCACCCCTCCACTTT; j_call: TRBJ1-6; clone_size: once; v_call: TRBV6-5; d_call: TRBD1
cdr3_aa: CASSYYGQGQETQYF; cdr3_nt: TGTGCCAGCAGTTACTACGGACAGGGCCAAGAGACCCAGTACTTC; j_call: TRBJ2-5; clone_size: once; v_call: TRBV6-5; d_call: TRBD1
cdr3_aa: CAISERGGTSTDTQYF; cdr3_nt: TGTGCCATCAGTGAACGGGGGGGAACTAGCACAGATACGCAGTATTTT; j_call: TRBJ2-3; clone_size: few; v_call: TRBV10-3; d_call: TRBD2
cdr3_aa: CASSLPPLGDRGPSPLHF; cdr3_nt: TGTGCCAGCAGTTTGCCACCCCTAGGGGACAGGGGCCCTTCACCCCTCCACTTT; j_call: TRBJ1-6; clone_size: .; v_call: TRBV27; d_call: TRBD1
cdr3_aa: CASGGAGVVEPQHF; cdr3_nt: TGTGCCAGCGGTGGGGCAGGGGTAGTGGAGCCCCAGCATTTT; j_call: TRBJ1-5; clone_size: .; v_call: TRBV2; d_call: .